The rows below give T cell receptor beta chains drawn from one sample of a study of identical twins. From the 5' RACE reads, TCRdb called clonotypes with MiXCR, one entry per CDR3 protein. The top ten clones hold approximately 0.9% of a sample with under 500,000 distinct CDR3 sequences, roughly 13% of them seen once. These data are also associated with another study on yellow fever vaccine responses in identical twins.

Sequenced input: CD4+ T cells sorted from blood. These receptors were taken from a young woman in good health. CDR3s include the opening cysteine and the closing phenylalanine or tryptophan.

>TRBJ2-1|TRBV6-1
CASSVGLAGSNEQFF
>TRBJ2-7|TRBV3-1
CASSQRGADYEQYF
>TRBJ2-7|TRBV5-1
CASSSITTSGAYEQYF
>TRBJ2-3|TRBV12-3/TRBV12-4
CASRPLGSSGYTDTQYF
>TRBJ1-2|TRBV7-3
CASSVQGVYGYTF
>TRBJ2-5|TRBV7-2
CASSRRGRGGQETQYF
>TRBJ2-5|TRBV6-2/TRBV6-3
CASSGTGVYQETQYF
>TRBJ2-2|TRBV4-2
CASSQASGGTGELFF
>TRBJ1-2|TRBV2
CASTRRDRSYGYTF
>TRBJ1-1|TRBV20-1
CSARRGMNTEAFF
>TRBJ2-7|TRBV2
CASTPRLLSYEQYF
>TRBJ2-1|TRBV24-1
CATSDLLGSEQFF
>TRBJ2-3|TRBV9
CASSSNVRGPTDTQYF
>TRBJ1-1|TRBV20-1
CSARNTEAFF
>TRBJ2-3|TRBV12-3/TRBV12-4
CASSLELPGSSADTQYF
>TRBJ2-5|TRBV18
CASSPPEGTGETQYF
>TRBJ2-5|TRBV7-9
CASSQTGGIQETQYF
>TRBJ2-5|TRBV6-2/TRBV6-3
CASSHPRLAGVGETQYF
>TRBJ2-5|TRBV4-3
CASSQVGTGLEETQYF
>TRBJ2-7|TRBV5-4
CASSSAKTGTYEQYF
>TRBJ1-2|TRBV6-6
CASSYPTPVQSF
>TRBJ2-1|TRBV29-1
CSVGLAVFNEQFF
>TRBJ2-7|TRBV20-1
CSAPVQGLTYEQYF
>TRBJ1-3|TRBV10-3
CAIMPQSSGNTIYF
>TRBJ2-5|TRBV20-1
CSAHWGGKTQYF
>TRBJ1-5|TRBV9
CASSVGYHSNQPQHF
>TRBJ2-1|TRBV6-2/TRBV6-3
CASGRTYNEQFF
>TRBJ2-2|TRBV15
CATSRGVSQGTGELFF
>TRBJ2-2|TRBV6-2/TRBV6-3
CASSYRTHTGELFF
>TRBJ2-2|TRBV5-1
CASRVGKTNTGELFF
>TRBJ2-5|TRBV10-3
CAINEGSKETQYF
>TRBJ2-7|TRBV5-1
CASSGRGGWIDEQYF
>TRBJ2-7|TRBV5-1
CASSISSDYEQYF
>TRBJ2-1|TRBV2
CASSADRGTYNEQFF
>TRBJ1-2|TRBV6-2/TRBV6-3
CASSYSRQGIWNGYTF
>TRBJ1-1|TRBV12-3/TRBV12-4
CASSLPTGRTEAFF
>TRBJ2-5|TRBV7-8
CASSLVGERRETQYF
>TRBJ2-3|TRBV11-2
CASSRLVGVTDTQYF
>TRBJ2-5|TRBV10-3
CAISGKPGQGATQETQYF
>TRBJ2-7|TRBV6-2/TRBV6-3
CASSNRGSGEQYF
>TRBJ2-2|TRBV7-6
CASSDRDTGELFF
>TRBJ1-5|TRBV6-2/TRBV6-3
CASSYNRDGNQPQHF
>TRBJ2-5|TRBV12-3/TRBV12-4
CASSFGRKYQETQYF
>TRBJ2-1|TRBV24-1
CATSDLPGPTSYNEQFF
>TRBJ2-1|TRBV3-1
CASSQLDRGLNEQFF
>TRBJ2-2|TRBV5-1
CASSLDEQGTAGELFF
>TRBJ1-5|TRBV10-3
CAISESGGDRQPQHF
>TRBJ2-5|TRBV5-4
CASNQENQETQYF
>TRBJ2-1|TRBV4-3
CASSQASGRVAHEQFF
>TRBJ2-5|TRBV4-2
CASSPLRDRGNLRETQYF
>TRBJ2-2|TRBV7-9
CASSRDLTNTGELFF
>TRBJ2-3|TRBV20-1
CSARRDMEGTDTQYF
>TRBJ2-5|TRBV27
CASSLSVPGRRQETQYF